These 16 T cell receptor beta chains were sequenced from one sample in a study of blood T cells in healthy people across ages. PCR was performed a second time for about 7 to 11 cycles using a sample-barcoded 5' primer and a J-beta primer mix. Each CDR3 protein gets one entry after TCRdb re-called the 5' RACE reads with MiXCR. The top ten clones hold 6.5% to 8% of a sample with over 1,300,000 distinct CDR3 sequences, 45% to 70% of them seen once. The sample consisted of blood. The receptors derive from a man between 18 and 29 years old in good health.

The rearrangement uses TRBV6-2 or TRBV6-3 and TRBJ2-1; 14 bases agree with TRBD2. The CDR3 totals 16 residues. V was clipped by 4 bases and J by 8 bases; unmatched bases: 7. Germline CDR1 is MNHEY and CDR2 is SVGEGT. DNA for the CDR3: TGTGCCAGCAGTTGGACTAGCGGGGGGATTTTCGATGAGCAGTTCTTC. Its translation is CASSWTSGGIFDEQFF.

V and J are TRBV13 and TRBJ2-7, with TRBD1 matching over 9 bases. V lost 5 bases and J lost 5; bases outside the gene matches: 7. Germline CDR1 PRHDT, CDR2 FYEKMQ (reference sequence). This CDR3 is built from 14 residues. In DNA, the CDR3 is TGTGCCAGCAGCCGGGACAGGGAAATCAACGAGCAGTACTTC. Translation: CASSRDREINEQYF.

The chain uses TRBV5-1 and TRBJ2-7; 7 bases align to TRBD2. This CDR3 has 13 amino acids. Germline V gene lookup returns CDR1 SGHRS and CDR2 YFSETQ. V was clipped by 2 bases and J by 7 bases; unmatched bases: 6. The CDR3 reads CASSFYWGGEQYF. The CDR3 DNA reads TGCGCCAGCAGCTTTTATTGGGGAGGGGAGCAGTACTTC. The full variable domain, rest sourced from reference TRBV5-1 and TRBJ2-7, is KAGVTQTPRYLIKTRGQQVTLSCSPISGHRSVSWYQQTPGQGLQFLFEYFSETQRNKGNFPGRFSGRQFSNSRSEMNVSTLELGDSALYLCASSFYWGGEQYFGPGTRLTVT.

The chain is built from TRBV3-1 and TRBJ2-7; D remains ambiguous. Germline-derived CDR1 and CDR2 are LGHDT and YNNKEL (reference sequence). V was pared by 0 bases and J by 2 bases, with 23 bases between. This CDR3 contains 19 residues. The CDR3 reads CASSQEYPVMTGPPYEQYF. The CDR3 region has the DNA TGTGCCAGCAGCCAAGAATACCCGGTAATGACCGGCCCCCCCTACGAGCAGTACTTC.

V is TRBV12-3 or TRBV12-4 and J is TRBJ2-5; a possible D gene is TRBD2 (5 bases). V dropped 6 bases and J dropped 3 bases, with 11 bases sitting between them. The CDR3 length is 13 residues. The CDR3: CASRNFGEETQYF. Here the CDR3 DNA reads TGTGCCAGCAGAAACTTCGGGGAAGAGACCCAGTACTTC.

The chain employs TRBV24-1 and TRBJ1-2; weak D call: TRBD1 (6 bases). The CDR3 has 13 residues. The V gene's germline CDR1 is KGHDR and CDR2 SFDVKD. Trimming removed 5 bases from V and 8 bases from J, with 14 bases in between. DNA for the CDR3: TGTGCCACCAGTGCCGGGACATTGGGCGGCTACACCTTC. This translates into CATSAGTLGGYTF.

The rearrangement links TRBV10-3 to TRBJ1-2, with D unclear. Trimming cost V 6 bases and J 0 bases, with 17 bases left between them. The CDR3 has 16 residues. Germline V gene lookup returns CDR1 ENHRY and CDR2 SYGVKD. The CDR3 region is CAISPEETTTNYGYTF. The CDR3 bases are TGTGCCATCAGCCCCGAAGAGACAACAACTAACTATGGCTACACCTTC.

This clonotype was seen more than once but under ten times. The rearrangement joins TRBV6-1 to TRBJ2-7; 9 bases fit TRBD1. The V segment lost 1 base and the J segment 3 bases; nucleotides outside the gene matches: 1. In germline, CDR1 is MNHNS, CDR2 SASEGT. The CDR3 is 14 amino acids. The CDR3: CASSEVTGGYEQYF. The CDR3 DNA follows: TGTGCCAGCAGTGAAGTGACAGGGGGCTACGAGCAGTACTTC.

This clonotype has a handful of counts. Here the CDR3 reads CASSQETGTRNGYTF. The CDR3 nucleotides read TGCGCCAGCAGCCAAGAAACAGGGACGCGCAATGGCTACACCTTC. The chain uses TRBV4-1 and TRBJ1-2; TRBD1 might be the D (6 bases). The germline gives CDR1 MGHRA, CDR2 YSYEKL. This CDR3 has 15 residues. V shed 0 bases and J shed 6 bases, with 14 bases lying between them.

CDR3 sequence: CSVGMDLAQYNEQFF. In DNA form, the CDR3 reads TGCAGCGTGGGAATGGACCTGGCCCAATACAATGAGCAGTTCTTC. The V call is TRBV29-1, the J call TRBJ2-1, with D uncertain. The V end lost 6 bases, the J end lost 4 bases, and 19 bases lay between the germline ends. Germline V gene sequence: CDR1 SQVTM, CDR2 ANQGSEA. The length of the CDR3 is 15 residues.

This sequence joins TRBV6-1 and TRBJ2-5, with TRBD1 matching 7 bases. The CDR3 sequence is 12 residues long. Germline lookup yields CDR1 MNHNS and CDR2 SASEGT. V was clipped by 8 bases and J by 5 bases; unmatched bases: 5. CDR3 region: CASGNRGETQYF. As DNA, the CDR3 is TGTGCCAGCGGGAACAGGGGTGAGACCCAGTACTTC.

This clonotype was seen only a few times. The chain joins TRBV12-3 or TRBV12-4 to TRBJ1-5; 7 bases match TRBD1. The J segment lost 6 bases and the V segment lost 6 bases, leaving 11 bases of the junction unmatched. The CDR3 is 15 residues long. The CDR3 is CASSQEGGVGQPQHF. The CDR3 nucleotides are TGTGCCAGCAGCCAGGAAGGGGGCGTGGGTCAGCCCCAGCATTTT.

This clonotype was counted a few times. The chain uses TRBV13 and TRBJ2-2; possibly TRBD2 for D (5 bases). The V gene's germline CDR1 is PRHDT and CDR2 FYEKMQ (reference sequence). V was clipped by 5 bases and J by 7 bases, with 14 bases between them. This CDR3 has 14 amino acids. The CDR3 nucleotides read TGTGCCAGCAGCCCTAGCCCGGGCAGCGGGGAGCTGTTTTTT. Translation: CASSPSPGSGELFF.

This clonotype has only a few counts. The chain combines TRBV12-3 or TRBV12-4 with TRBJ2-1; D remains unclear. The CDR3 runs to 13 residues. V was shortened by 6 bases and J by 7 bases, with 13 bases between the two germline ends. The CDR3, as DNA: TGTGCCAGCAGAGTTTCCGGTGGAAATGAGCAGTTCTTC. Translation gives CASRVSGGNEQFF.

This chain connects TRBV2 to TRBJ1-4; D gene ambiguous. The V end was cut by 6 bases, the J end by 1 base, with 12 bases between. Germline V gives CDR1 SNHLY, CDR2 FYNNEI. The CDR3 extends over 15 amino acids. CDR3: CASSEFGGTNEKLFF. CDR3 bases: TGTGCCAGCAGCGAGTTTGGCGGAACTAATGAAAAACTGTTTTTT.

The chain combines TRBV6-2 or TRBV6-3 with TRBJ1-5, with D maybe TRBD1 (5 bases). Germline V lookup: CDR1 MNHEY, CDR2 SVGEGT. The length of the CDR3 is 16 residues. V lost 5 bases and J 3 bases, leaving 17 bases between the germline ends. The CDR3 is CASSPTNTGNNQPQHF. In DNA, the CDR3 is TGTGCCAGCAGTCCCACAAACACAGGAAACAATCAGCCCCAGCATTTT.